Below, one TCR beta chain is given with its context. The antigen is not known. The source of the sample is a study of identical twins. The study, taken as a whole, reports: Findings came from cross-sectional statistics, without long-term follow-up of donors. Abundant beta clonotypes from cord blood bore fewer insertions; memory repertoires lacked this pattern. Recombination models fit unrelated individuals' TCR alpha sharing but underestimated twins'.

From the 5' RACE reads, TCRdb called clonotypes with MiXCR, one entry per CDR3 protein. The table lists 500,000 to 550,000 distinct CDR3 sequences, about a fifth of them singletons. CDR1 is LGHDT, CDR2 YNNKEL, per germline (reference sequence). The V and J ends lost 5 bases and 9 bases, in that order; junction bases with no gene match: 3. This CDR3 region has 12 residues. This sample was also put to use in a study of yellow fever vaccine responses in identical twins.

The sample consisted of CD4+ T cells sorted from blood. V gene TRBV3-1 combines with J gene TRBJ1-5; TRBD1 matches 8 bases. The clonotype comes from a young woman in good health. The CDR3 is CASSSGTGPQHF. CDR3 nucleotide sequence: TGTGCCAGCAGCTCCGGGACAGGGCCCCAGCATTTT.